Following are 19 T cell receptor beta chains from one sample sequenced in a study of Ad26.COV2.S vaccination and SARS-CoV-2 variants (TCRdb year 2021). Library creation used the immunoSEQ multiplex PCR assay. TCRdb stores this immuneACCESS table with in-frame sequences only. Part of the clones is absent; in the studies checked, under half of the shortfall reflects unresolved V genes, and no reason is known for the rest. For this sample the table gives about half a million clones, of which 89% were detected only once. More than 1.5% of the sample is in the top ten clones. This specimen's treatment or condition label, interpreted: roughly 20 received Ad26.COV2.S at low or high dose, single or two shots; roughly 5 received placebo; per-sample allocation not given. Repertoires of vaccine and placebo recipients were sequenced from samples collected on day 63 after the first injection. The source was peripheral blood, collected in a trial of Ad26.COV2.S vaccine versus placebo. These receptor sequences come from a person aged 18-65 years who received the Ad26.COV2.S COVID-19 vaccine or a placebo.

V is TRBV14 and J is TRBJ2-3, with D hard to call. Between the trimmed V and J ends, which lost 5 bases and 0 bases, there was a span of 18 bases. CDR3 size: 17 residues. Germline V lookup: CDR1 SGHDN, CDR2 FVKESK. CDR3 DNA: TGTGCCAGCAGCGAGTGGATGGTACTGACTAGCACAGATACGCAGTATTTT. Protein sequence: CASSEWMVLTSTDTQYF.

The chain combines TRBV18 with TRBJ2-2, with D maybe TRBD2 (6 bases). CDR1 and CDR2 from the germline V gene are KGHSH and LQKENI. Trimming took off 3 bases at V and 4 bases at J, with 12 bases between the two ends. CDR3 length equals 15 residues. Here the CDR3 reads CASSPFGTATGELFF. The CDR3 bases are TGTGCCAGCTCACCTTTCGGGACTGCCACCGGGGAGCTGTTTTTT.

The chain is built from TRBV6-5 and TRBJ1-5; 7 bases match TRBD1. CDR1 and CDR2 from the germline V gene are MNHEY and SVGAGI. The CDR3 contains 15 residues. The V and J ends lost 8 bases and 2 bases, in that order; junction bases with no gene match: 9. CDR3: CASGGTGTGNQPQHF. For the CDR3, the DNA is TGTGCCAGCGGCGGAACCGGGACAGGCAATCAGCCCCAGCATTTT.

The chain joins TRBV30 to TRBJ2-1; possibly TRBD1 for D (5 bases). Trimming removed 3 bases at V and 3 bases at J, with 6 bases between. Germline V gene lookup returns CDR1 GTSNPN and CDR2 SVGIG (reference sequence). The CDR3 length is 12 residues. The chain's CDR3 is CAWSDSYNEQFF. For the CDR3, the DNA is TGTGCCTGGAGCGACAGCTACAATGAGCAGTTCTTC.

The chain couples TRBV9 to TRBJ1-6; D call uncertain. This CDR3 spans 14 amino acids. V was shortened by 3 bases and J by 7 bases, with 11 bases between the two germline ends. CDR1 is SGDLS, CDR2 YYNGEE, per germline. The CDR3 protein is CASSGRSVNSPLHF. In DNA, the CDR3 is TGTGCCAGCAGCGGAAGAAGCGTGAATTCACCCCTCCACTTT.

The chain uses TRBV9 and TRBJ2-2, with D hard to call. V lost 0 bases and J 7 bases, leaving 10 bases between the germline ends. From germline, CDR1 is SGDLS and CDR2 YYNGEE. This CDR3 comprises 14 residues. Written as DNA, the CDR3 is TGTGCCAGCAGCGTAGAAGGGCAGTACGGGGAGCTGTTTTTT. It specifies CASSVEGQYGELFF.

The genes are TRBV15 and TRBJ2-5; D might be TRBD1 (6 bases). This CDR3 is 14 amino acids long. V lost 5 bases and J lost 2, with 12 bases in between. Germline lookup yields CDR1 LNHNV and CDR2 YYDKDF (reference sequence). Here the CDR3 DNA reads TGTGCCACCAGCCAGAGAGGGGGTCAAGAGACCCAGTACTTC. It is translated as CATSQRGGQETQYF. Looking up the rest from reference TRBV15 and TRBJ2-5 gives the full variable domain: DAMVIQNPRYQVTQFGKPVTLSCSQTLNHNVMYWYQQKSSQAPKLLFHYYDKDFNNEADTPDNFQSRRPNTSFCFLDIRSPGLGDTAMYLCATSQRGGQETQYFGPGTRLLVL.

This sequence joins TRBV11-2 and TRBJ2-7; TRBD2 matches 13 bases. Germline V gives CDR1 SGHAT, CDR2 FQNNGV. This CDR3 is built from 16 residues. Trimming at V came to 4 bases and at J to 5 bases, leaving 8 bases not matched to a gene. CDR3 sequence (DNA): TGTGCCAGCAGCTCCGGACTAGCGGGAGTCTATAACGAGCAGTACTTC. It translates to CASSSGLAGVYNEQYF.

The J gene is TRBJ2-2, the V gene TRBV7-9, with TRBD2 identical over 14 bases. The trim removed 1 base at V and 1 base at J, leaving 5 bases unmatched. The CDR3 is 19 residues long. CDR1 is SEHNR and CDR2 is FQNEAQ in the germline V gene (reference sequence). In nucleotides, the CDR3 is TGTGCCAGCAGCTTAGGGACTAGCGGGGGGTTACGGAACACCGGGGAGCTGTTTTTT. As protein: CASSLGTSGGLRNTGELFF.

The J gene is TRBJ2-3, the V gene TRBV2; 8 bases match TRBD1. The germline V gene has CDR1 SNHLY and CDR2 FYNNEI. This CDR3 is built from 15 residues. The V and J ends lost 4 bases and 3 bases, in that order; junction bases with no gene match: 6. Here the CDR3 DNA reads TGTGCCAGCAGTGCCCAGGGGGCGCGGACAGATACGCAGTATTTT. Protein: CASSAQGARTDTQYF.

The chain carries TRBV5-1 and TRBJ2-2; D gene ambiguous. This CDR3 spans 16 amino acids. Germline V gene lookup returns CDR1 SGHRS and CDR2 YFSETQ. Trimming left V 1 base short and J 5 bases short, with 15 bases between. CDR3 protein: CASSLQTAVLTGELFF. The CDR3 DNA is TGCGCCAGCAGCTTGCAAACTGCGGTGCTAACCGGGGAGCTGTTTTTT.

The J gene is TRBJ2-4, the V gene TRBV7-9; 10 nucleotides line up with TRBD1. Germline-derived CDR1 and CDR2 are SEHNR and FQNEAQ (reference sequence). V gave up 5 bases and J gave up 9 bases; unmatched junction bases: 7. CDR3 size: 14 residues. This chain's CDR3 is CASSVDRGLGIQYF. The DNA for the CDR3 is TGTGCCAGCAGCGTCGACAGGGGGCTAGGCATTCAGTACTTC.

The gene calls are TRBV19 and TRBJ1-5; D perhaps matches TRBD1 (6 bases). The CDR3 loop spans 13 amino acids. Germline CDR1 LNHDA, CDR2 SQIVND (reference sequence). The ends were cut back, 4 bases at V and 6 bases at J, with 10 bases in the middle. The CDR3 loop is CASSRGGGQPQHF. The CDR3 coding sequence is TGTGCCAGTAGTAGGGGGGGCGGTCAGCCCCAGCATTTT.

The chain is built from TRBV7-8 and TRBJ1-1, with a weak D call TRBD1 (6 bases). Trimming removed 5 bases from V and 11 bases from J, with 18 bases in between. Germline V CDR1 and CDR2: SGHVS, FQNEAQ. This CDR3 spans 13 amino acids. The CDR3 sequence: CASSLGGGVGAFF. CDR3 nucleotide sequence: TGTGCCAGCAGCCTTGGTGGGGGCGTTGGGGCTTTCTTT.

This chain joins TRBV15 and TRBJ1-2; TRBD1 matches at 7 bases. The CDR3 consists of 15 residues. Germline CDR1 is LNHNV and CDR2 is YYDKDF (reference sequence). V dropped 4 bases and J dropped 8; count of bases not matched to a gene: 13. The CDR3, as DNA: TGTGCCACCAGCACCTCCCCCGGGACAGTTATCGGCTACACCTTC. Translated, it gives CATSTSPGTVIGYTF.

The V and J genes are TRBV28 and TRBJ2-5; D uncertain. Germline V gives CDR1 MDHEN, CDR2 SYDVKM. The germline V and J ends were trimmed by 1 base and 7 bases, with 4 bases remaining between them. This CDR3 has 11 amino acids. CDR3 loop: CASSLSWTQYF. The CDR3 nucleotides are TGTGCCAGCAGTTTATCGTGGACCCAGTACTTC.

V gene TRBV19 combines with J gene TRBJ1-2, with 8 bases that match TRBD1. From germline, CDR1 is LNHDA and CDR2 SQIVND (reference sequence). This CDR3 contains 13 residues. V gave up 5 bases and J gave up 8 bases; unmatched junction bases: 7. The CDR3: CASSPDRAKGYTF. For the CDR3, the DNA is TGTGCCAGTAGTCCGGACAGGGCTAAGGGCTACACCTTC.

The V call is TRBV21-1, the J call TRBJ2-7; TRBD2, the table's D call, lacks a check against the DNA. TRBV21-1 is assigned pseudogene status. The CDR3 length is 17 residues. In nucleotides, the CDR3 is TGTGCCAGCAGCTCGAAGACCGCCCGGGTCCTTACCTACGAGCAGTACTTC. Translating gives CASSSKTARVLTYEQYF.

The chain links TRBV29-1 to TRBJ1-2; no clear D. V was clipped by 4 bases and J by 1 base, with 4 bases between them. The CDR3 sequence is 11 residues long. Germline V gene lookup returns CDR1 SQVTM and CDR2 ANQGSEA. In nucleotides, the CDR3 is TGCAGCGTTGTCCTTAACTATGGCTACACCTTC. Translated: CSVVLNYGYTF.